One and the same sample provided the 28 T cell receptor beta chains below, sequenced in a study of cytomegalovirus exposure and HLA in healthy donors. PCR amplification relied on 60 Vbeta primers (plus 13 Jbeta primers). This table comes from immunoSEQ multiplex PCR, and its TCRdb copy is limited to in-frame clones, with some not included. The sample lists 100,000 to 150,000 clones; over 75% were seen once. The sequencing sample was made of PBMCs. The receptors here all came from a woman aged 35 to 49 in good health and CMV-seropositive.

The J gene is TRBJ2-3, the V gene TRBV5-1, with D perhaps TRBD2 (6 bases). The CDR3 extends over 16 amino acids. V was cut by 1 base and J by 2 bases, with 14 bases left in between. The germline V gene has CDR1 SGHRS and CDR2 YFSETQ. In DNA, the CDR3 is TGCGCCAGCAGCTTGTTCGGGGGACGGAACACAGATACGCAGTATTTT. Protein product: CASSLFGGRNTDTQYF.

The genes are TRBV19 and TRBJ1-4; D remains ambiguous. Germline V CDR1 and CDR2: LNHDA, SQIVND (reference sequence). The CDR3 spans 17 residues. Trimming cost V 4 bases and J 0 bases, with 15 bases left between them. CDR3: CASSKGALLSTNEKLFF. In DNA, the CDR3 is TGTGCCAGTAGTAAGGGAGCGCTACTATCAACTAATGAAAAACTGTTTTTT.

The V and J genes are TRBV7-6 and TRBJ2-1; 10 nucleotides line up with TRBD2. CDR1 SGHVS and CDR2 FNYEAQ come from the germline V gene. Unmatched junction bases numbered 9, after V lost 7 bases and J lost 3 bases. CDR3 length: 16 amino acids. The CDR3 sequence: CASIPDPSGSYNEQFF. In DNA form, the CDR3 reads TGTGCCAGCATCCCTGACCCTAGCGGGAGCTACAATGAGCAGTTCTTC.

The chain links TRBV5-6 to TRBJ1-1; D possibly corresponds to TRBD1 (6 bases). Trimming cost V 4 bases and J 7 bases, with 20 bases left between them. From germline, CDR1 is SGHDT and CDR2 YYEEEE. The CDR3 is made up of 15 amino acids. This CDR3 reads CASSDPTGVIIEAFF. The DNA of the CDR3 is TGTGCCAGCAGCGACCCGACAGGAGTTATCATTGAAGCTTTCTTT.

This chain uses TRBV6-1 with TRBJ1-1, with TRBD1 matching over 8 bases. Trimming at V came to 3 bases and at J to 7 bases, leaving 7 bases not matched to a gene. The CDR3 runs to 14 residues. Germline CDR1 MNHNS, CDR2 SASEGT. The CDR3 DNA follows: TGTGCCAGCAGTGATGGCAGGGGGCGCGTTGAAGCTTTCTTT. This translates into CASSDGRGRVEAFF.

This clone was counted once. As DNA, the CDR3 is TGCGCCAGCAGCCAAGACGTCGGGGGTTTCTACGGCTACACCTTC. Its protein product is CASSQDVGGFYGYTF. The chain links TRBV4-3 to TRBJ1-2; tentatively, D is TRBD1 (5 bases). The germline gives CDR1 LGHNA, CDR2 YSLEER. The CDR3 contains 15 residues. The V gene lost 0 bases and the J gene lost 8 bases, with 16 bases spanning the gap.

The chain recombines TRBV2 with TRBJ2-7, with 10 bases matching TRBD1. J gave up 3 bases and V 8 bases, and 4 bases lay outside the gene matches. The CDR3 is 13 amino acids. Germline V gene sequence: CDR1 SNHLY, CDR2 FYNNEI. CDR3 sequence: CASGGTGVYEQYF. The CDR3 nucleotides are TGTGCCAGCGGGGGGACAGGGGTCTACGAGCAGTACTTC.

The chain links TRBV2 to TRBJ1-2, with 8 bases lining up with TRBD1. Germline CDR1 reads SNHLY; CDR2 reads FYNNEI. J was trimmed by 4 bases and V by 4 bases; bases with no gene match: 2. This CDR3 is 13 amino acids long. CDR3 region: CASSAGQGYGYTF. The DNA of the CDR3 is TGTGCCAGCAGTGCCGGACAGGGCTATGGCTACACCTTC. The variable domain in full, with the rest retrieved from reference TRBV2 and TRBJ1-2, is EPEVTQTPSHQVTQMGQEVILRCVPISNHLYFYWYRQILGQKVEFLVSFYNNEISEKSEIFDDQFSVERPDGSNFTLKIRSTKLEDSAMYFCASSAGQGYGYTFGSGTRLTVV.

The V and J genes are TRBV7-8 and TRBJ1-6; D call uncertain. Trimming shortened V by 1 base and J by 6 bases, and 13 bases separated the two germline ends. This CDR3 is 16 amino acids long. Per germline, CDR1 SGHVS and CDR2 FQNEAQ. This chain's CDR3 is CASSLDISPVNSPLHF. CDR3 DNA: TGTGCCAGCAGCTTAGATATATCGCCGGTTAATTCACCCCTCCACTTT.

The rearrangement links TRBV28 to TRBJ1-4; the match to TRBD1 covers 7 bases. Unmatched junction bases numbered 3, after V lost 2 bases and J lost 3 bases. The CDR3 has 15 amino acids. Germline V CDR1 and CDR2: MDHEN, SYDVKM. CDR3 loop: CASSLTGQPNEKLFF. The CDR3 DNA reads TGTGCCAGCAGTTTAACGGGACAGCCTAATGAAAAACTGTTTTTT. Supplemented by reference TRBV28 and TRBJ1-4, the full variable domain reads DVKVTQSSRYLVKRTGEKVFLECVQDMDHENMFWYRQDPGLGLRLIYFSYDVKMKEKGDIPEGYSVSREKKERFSLILESASTNQTSMYLCASSLTGQPNEKLFFGSGTQLSVL.

The chain couples TRBV19 to TRBJ1-6, with D possibly TRBD1 on 5 matching bases. The V gene lost 5 bases and the J gene lost 9 bases, with 11 bases spanning the gap. The CDR3 length is 13 residues. Germline V gene data show CDR1 as LNHDA and CDR2 as SQIVND (reference sequence). The CDR3 DNA reads as TGTGCCAGTAGTCCAGGTACAGGTTCACCCCTCCACTTT. Protein product: CASSPGTGSPLHF.

The rearrangement uses TRBV6-6 and TRBJ2-7, with D tentatively TRBD1 (6 bases). V was pared by 2 bases and J by 6 bases, with 20 bases between. This CDR3 spans 16 amino acids. Germline V CDR1 and CDR2: MNHNY, SVGAGI (reference sequence). This CDR3 is CASSYPLGGQPPEQYF. The CDR3 DNA is TGTGCCAGCAGTTACCCCTTAGGTGGACAGCCCCCCGAGCAGTACTTC.

The rearrangement joins TRBV4-3 to TRBJ1-2; 8 bases are a match to TRBD1. The J segment lost 5 bases and the V segment lost 0 bases, leaving 5 bases of the junction unmatched. This CDR3 has 15 amino acids. CDR1 is LGHNA, CDR2 YSLEER, per germline. CDR3 in amino acids: CASSQDQDRVYGYTF. CDR3 in DNA: TGCGCCAGCAGCCAAGATCAGGACAGGGTGTATGGCTACACCTTC.

The chain employs TRBV6-6 and TRBJ1-2, with 8 bases fitting TRBD1. CDR3 length equals 14 residues. Germline lookup yields CDR1 MNHNY and CDR2 SVGAGI (reference sequence). J lost 6 bases, V lost 5 bases, and 8 bases had no gene match. CDR3 DNA sequence: TGTGCCAGCAGTCCCTCAGACAGGGGCCATGGCTACACCTTC. It encodes CASSPSDRGHGYTF.

The chain uses TRBV25-1 and TRBJ2-7, with a weak D call TRBD2 (5 bases). CDR3 length: 13 residues. Germline CDR1 reads MGHDK; CDR2 reads SYGVNS. V lost 8 bases and J 2 bases, leaving 13 bases between the germline ends. The CDR3 DNA reads as TGTGCCAGCCTCGGACTCACCACCTACGAGCAGTACTTC. Protein sequence: CASLGLTTYEQYF.

V and J are TRBV6-1 and TRBJ1-2; D remains unclear. In germline, CDR1 is MNHNS, CDR2 SASEGT. The CDR3 contains 13 residues. V was clipped by 8 bases and J by 0 bases, with 10 bases between them. As DNA, the CDR3 is TGTGCCAGCCTCGGTACGGCTAACTATGGCTACACCTTC. Its translation: CASLGTANYGYTF.

The V and J genes are TRBV5-6 and TRBJ2-1; 9 bases map to TRBD1. The germline gives CDR1 SGHDT, CDR2 YYEEEE. The CDR3 extends over 15 amino acids. V shed 3 bases, J shed 6 bases, and the junction held 7 bases outside the gene matches. The CDR3 region has the DNA TGTGCCAGCAGCTCGGACAGGGGATTTGGCAATGAGCAGTTCTTC. Protein sequence: CASSSDRGFGNEQFF.

With respect to this clone: One end of the junction is discordant with germline, which a read error may explain. The chain is built from TRBV7-7 and TRBJ2-1, with a weak D call TRBD2 (5 bases). Germline values: CDR1 SSHAT, CDR2 FNYEAQ (reference sequence). The CDR3 has 15 residues. The CDR3: CASSLSGSSYNEQFF. The CDR3 nucleotides are TGTGCTAGCAGCTTAAGCGGAAGCTCCTACAATGAGCAGTTCTTC.

This chain connects TRBV5-1 to TRBJ2-5, with TRBD1 matching 9 bases. The trim removed 4 bases at V and 1 base at J, leaving 5 bases unmatched. This CDR3 region has 15 residues. Germline lookup yields CDR1 SGHRS and CDR2 YFSETQ. Written as DNA, the CDR3 is TGCGCCAGCAGCACCCCGACAGGGGGCCAAGAGACCCAGTACTTC. Translated, it gives CASSTPTGGQETQYF.

V and J are TRBV2 and TRBJ2-7, with TRBD1 identical over 7 bases. CDR3 length: 14 residues. Unmatched junction bases numbered 10, after V lost 8 bases and J lost 3 bases. Germline CDR1 and CDR2: SNHLY and FYNNEI. CDR3 in DNA: TGTGCCAGCTTAAGACAGGGTGAGGGCTACGAGCAGTACTTC. Translating it yields CASLRQGEGYEQYF.

The CDR3: CASSSRLAGGRRETQYF. As DNA, the CDR3 is TGTGCCAGCAGCTCCCGACTAGCGGGGGGTCGTCGAGAGACCCAGTACTTC. The V gene is TRBV5-6, the J gene TRBJ2-5; 13 bases match TRBD2. Germline values: CDR1 SGHDT, CDR2 YYEEEE. The CDR3 is 17 residues long. V lost 3 bases, J lost 4 bases, and 9 bases stayed unmatched. Full variable domain (rest looked up from reference TRBV5-6 and TRBJ2-5): DAGVTQSPTHLIKTRGQQVTLRCSPKSGHDTVSWYQQALGQGPQFIFQYYEEEERQRGNFPDRFSGHQFPNYSSELNVNALLLGDSALYLCASSSRLAGGRRETQYFGPGTRLLVL.

V gene TRBV7-8 combines with J gene TRBJ1-5; D might be TRBD1 (5 bases). Trimming removed 1 base at V and 4 bases at J, with 11 bases between. CDR3 size: 15 residues. Germline CDR1 and CDR2: SGHVS and FQNEAQ. Written as DNA, the CDR3 is TGTGCCAGCAGCTTAGGGTTCAGGGCGAATCAGCCCCAGCATTTT. Protein: CASSLGFRANQPQHF.

The CDR3 bases are TGTGCCAGCAGTTCCCTAACCCGACCCCAGCATTTT. Its protein product is CASSSLTRPQHF. The chain has TRBV28 and TRBJ1-5; D not certain. The V and J ends lost 4 bases and 10 bases respectively, with 11 bases between them. Germline V gene data show CDR1 as MDHEN and CDR2 as SYDVKM. This CDR3 spans 12 amino acids.

This clone was detected a few times. The chain has TRBV4-1 and TRBJ1-5; D uncertain. The CDR3 spans 15 residues. Germline V gene sequence: CDR1 MGHRA, CDR2 YSYEKL. Trimming stripped 2 bases from V and 0 bases from J, with 8 bases between. CDR3 loop: CASSQNGNSNQPQHF. CDR3 in DNA: TGCGCCAGCAGCCAAAACGGTAATAGCAATCAGCCCCAGCATTTT.

V and J are TRBV11-2 and TRBJ1-2; weak D call: TRBD1 (5 bases). This CDR3 has 12 residues. V lost 5 bases and J 8 bases, leaving 12 bases between the germline ends. The V gene's germline CDR1 is SGHAT and CDR2 FQNNGV. The CDR3 sequence is CASSPPGIGYTF. CDR3 bases: TGTGCCAGCAGCCCCCCAGGGATCGGCTACACCTTC.

The V gene is TRBV7-2, the J gene TRBJ1-2; D gene unclear. Trimming took 1 base from V and 1 from J, leaving 7 bases between them. The CDR3 has 14 amino acids. Per the germline V gene, CDR1 is SGHTA and CDR2 is FQGNSA. This CDR3 is CASSLGQDNYGYTF. The CDR3 region has the DNA TGTGCCAGCAGCTTAGGCCAGGATAACTATGGCTACACCTTC. The full variable domain, rest sourced from reference TRBV7-2 and TRBJ1-2, is GAGVSQSPSNKVTEKGKDVELRCDPISGHTALYWYRQSLGQGLEFLIYFQGNSAPDKSGLPSDRFSAERTGGSVSTLTIQRTQQEDSAVYLCASSLGQDNYGYTFGSGTRLTVV.

This chain joins TRBV13 and TRBJ2-7; D not resolved. V gave up 2 bases and J gave up 4 bases, with 6 bases separating them. Per the germline V gene, CDR1 is PRHDT and CDR2 is FYEKMQ (reference sequence). The CDR3 runs to 12 residues. The CDR3 here is CASSLYGYEQYF. In DNA, the CDR3 is TGTGCCAGCAGCTTATACGGGTACGAGCAGTACTTC.

The rearrangement joins TRBV7-6 to TRBJ2-2; no clear D gene. The germline CDR1 and CDR2 sequences are SGHVS and FNYEAQ. There are 13 residues in the CDR3. Trimming stripped 1 base from V and 6 bases from J, with 6 bases between. The CDR3 nucleotides read TGTGCCAGCAGCTTAGGGCTCTCCGGGGAGCTGTTTTTT. Its protein is CASSLGLSGELFF.